These 24 T cell receptor beta chains were all obtained from the same sample, sequenced in a study of shared clonotypes between healthy human individuals. Only in-frame clones appear in the TCRdb table, and some are missing; sequencing was by immunoSEQ multiplex PCR. In the table there are roughly 1.5 million clones, roughly 98% of which are singletons. The sample taken for sequencing was naive CD4+ T cells sorted from blood. Sample subset: CD45RA+ positively selected. These receptors were taken from a man aged 25-45 years in good health.

The CDR3 region is CASSLAGRSISVEAFF. In nucleotides, the CDR3 is TGTGCCAGCAGCTTGGCCGGGAGGTCCATATCTGTCGAAGCTTTCTTT. The chain carries TRBV5-4 and TRBJ1-1; no clear D. Germline CDR1 is SGHNT and CDR2 is YYREEE (reference sequence). The CDR3 has 16 residues. Trimming removed 0 bases from V and 8 bases from J, with 20 bases in between.

This chain connects TRBV6-6 to TRBJ1-4; D not certain. The germline V and J ends were trimmed by 2 bases and 4 bases, with 5 bases remaining between them. The V gene's germline CDR1 is MNHNY and CDR2 SVGAGI (reference sequence). This CDR3 is 13 amino acids long. The CDR3 reads CASSYGFNEKLFF. Written as DNA, the CDR3 is TGTGCCAGCAGTTACGGGTTTAATGAAAAACTGTTTTTT.

The chain joins TRBV5-8 to TRBJ1-5, with 9 positions matching TRBD1. Germline CDR1 reads SGHTS; CDR2 reads YDEGEE. Germline trimming cut 0 bases from V and 7 bases from J; bases unmatched to any gene: 8. The CDR3 has 16 residues. The DNA of the CDR3 is TGTGCCAGCAGCTTGGAGGGGACAGGGTTAAACCAGCCCCAGCATTTT. The encoded protein is CASSLEGTGLNQPQHF.

The chain recombines TRBV4-3 with TRBJ2-7, with 9 bases fitting TRBD2. J lost 3 bases, V lost 2 bases, and 5 bases had no gene match. This CDR3 is 15 amino acids long. Germline CDR1 is LGHNA and CDR2 is YSLEER. The CDR3 DNA reads as TGCGCCAGCAGCCAACTTAGCGGGAGTGGCTACGAGCAGTACTTC. Its protein is CASSQLSGSGYEQYF.

The count of this clone is one. DNA of the CDR3: TGTGCCAGCAGCTTAGATACTGCTAGCGGATATTTTATCTACAATGAGCAGTTCTTC. It yields the protein CASSLDTASGYFIYNEQFF. The gene calls are TRBV11-2 and TRBJ2-1, with 7 bases aligning to TRBD2. The CDR3 spans 19 residues. Trimming took 0 bases from V and 3 from J; bases not matched to a gene: 14. Germline values: CDR1 SGHAT, CDR2 FQNNGV.

This clone was observed once. The chain recombines TRBV6-5 with TRBJ2-2; D uncertain. CDR1 is MNHEY, CDR2 SVGAGI, per germline. V was pared by 6 bases and J by 6 bases, with 8 bases between. This CDR3 region has 12 residues. CDR3 sequence reads: CASRTYAGELFF. DNA for the CDR3: TGTGCCAGCAGGACTTATGCCGGGGAGCTGTTTTTT.

The CDR3 bases are TGTGCCAGCAGCTCCCCTCGAGGGGCGGGAGCACACGAGCAGTACTTC. This gives the protein CASSSPRGAGAHEQYF. The chain uses TRBV9 and TRBJ2-7; 7 bases fit TRBD2. The CDR3 consists of 16 residues. Germline CDR1 is SGDLS and CDR2 is YYNGEE. V was clipped by 4 bases and J by 5 bases; unmatched bases: 15.

The rearrangement links TRBV9 to TRBJ2-3; possibly TRBD1 for D (6 bases). Germline V lookup: CDR1 SGDLS, CDR2 YYNGEE. There are 17 residues in the CDR3. V lost 1 base and J lost 2, with 17 bases in between. The CDR3 nucleotides are TGTGCCAGCAGCGTACGGCCCTACAGGGACCCCACAGATACGCAGTATTTT. This encodes CASSVRPYRDPTDTQYF.

The V gene is TRBV6-4, the J gene TRBJ2-5; a weak D match, TRBD2 (6 bases). The CDR3 contains 13 residues. Germline V CDR1 and CDR2: MRHNA, SNTAGT. V lost 5 bases to trimming and J lost 5 bases, with 12 bases between them. CDR3 sequence reads: CASSTGVGETQYF. CDR3 DNA: TGTGCCAGCAGTACGGGGGTCGGGGAGACCCAGTACTTC.

J is TRBJ1-2 and V is TRBV18; 7 nucleotides agree with TRBD1. After removal of 2 bases from V and 7 bases from J, the junction contained 7 bases not matched to a gene. The germline CDR1 and CDR2 sequences are KGHSH and LQKENI. CDR3 length equals 14 residues. CDR3 sequence: CASSPRGQEGGYTF. The CDR3 DNA reads as TGTGCCAGCTCACCAAGGGGGCAAGAAGGTGGCTACACCTTC.

The chain links TRBV7-6 to TRBJ2-7, with 8 bases aligning to TRBD2. Germline V gene lookup returns CDR1 SGHVS and CDR2 FNYEAQ. The CDR3 totals 14 residues. After removal of 5 bases from V and 3 bases from J, the junction contained 6 bases not matched to a gene. CDR3 region: CASSRAGVGYEQYF. The DNA of the CDR3 is TGTGCCAGCAGCCGAGCGGGAGTAGGCTACGAGCAGTACTTC.

As regards this clone: The sample carries other DNA sequences with the same CDR3. The chain is built from TRBV5-4 and TRBJ2-7; D may match TRBD1 or TRBD2 (5 bases each). Germline assignment: CDR1 SGHNT and CDR2 YYREEE (reference sequence). The germline V and J ends were trimmed by 4 bases and 2 bases, with 13 bases remaining between them. The CDR3 consists of 14 residues. The CDR3: CASSLPSGPYEQYF. CDR3 DNA: TGTGCCAGCAGCCTACCATCGGGGCCCTACGAGCAGTACTTC.

The table lists this clone with a count of one. This sample includes further DNA sequences coding for the same CDR3. V usage is TRBV5-4 and J usage is TRBJ2-7; 7 bases line up with TRBD1. V trimming: 3 bases; J trimming: 1 base; junction bases outside the gene matches: 4. The CDR3 is made up of 14 amino acids. The germline gives CDR1 SGHNT, CDR2 YYREEE (reference sequence). As DNA, the CDR3 is TGTGCCAGCAGCTCGACAGGGAATTCCTACGAGCAGTACTTC. Its protein is CASSSTGNSYEQYF.

V and J are TRBV11-2 and TRBJ2-1; TRBD2 might be the D (7 bases). This CDR3 contains 15 residues. The V and J ends lost 0 bases and 7 bases respectively, with 13 bases between them. Germline V CDR1 and CDR2: SGHAT, FQNNGV. This CDR3 is CASSLDRGARNEQFF. The DNA of the CDR3 is TGTGCCAGCAGCTTAGATCGGGGGGCGAGAAATGAGCAGTTCTTC.

The V and J genes are TRBV29-1 and TRBJ2-2; D possibly corresponds to TRBD1 (5 bases). CDR1 is SQVTM and CDR2 is ANQGSEA in the germline V gene. Trimming stripped 6 bases from V and 4 bases from J, with 18 bases between. The CDR3 spans 15 residues. The CDR3 DNA reads as TGCAGCGTCGCGACAGTCGCGGAGTCCACCGGGGAGCTGTTTTTT. Translating it yields CSVATVAESTGELFF.

The chain recombines TRBV6-5 with TRBJ2-5; no firm D call. The V end lost 6 bases, the J end lost 5 bases, and 7 bases lay between the germline ends. Germline-derived CDR1 and CDR2 are MNHEY and SVGAGI. This CDR3 spans 11 amino acids. CDR3 loop: CASSPFETQYF. CDR3 DNA sequence: TGTGCCAGCAGCCCCTTTGAGACCCAGTACTTC.

The chain has TRBV4-1 and TRBJ1-2; 8 nucleotides agree with TRBD1. V shed 0 bases, J shed 4 bases, and the junction held 7 bases outside the gene matches. This CDR3 has 16 residues. Germline assignment: CDR1 MGHRA and CDR2 YSYEKL. The CDR3 nucleotides are TGCGCCAGCAGCCAAGAGTGGAGACAGGGGTTCTATGGCTACACCTTC. This translates into CASSQEWRQGFYGYTF.

The CDR3 DNA follows: TGTGCCATCCGGGCGCGCGACCGGGACAATCAGCCCCAGCATTTT. Its translation is CAIRARDRDNQPQHF. The genes are TRBV6-1 and TRBJ1-5; D is ambiguous. Trimming cost V 10 bases and J 3 bases, with 19 bases left between them. CDR1 and CDR2 (germline): MNHNS, SASEGT. The CDR3 is 15 residues long.

The V and J genes are TRBV5-1 and TRBJ1-4; D is unresolved. The length of the CDR3 is 14 residues. Germline CDR1 and CDR2: SGHRS and YFSETQ. V was shortened by 0 bases and J by 5 bases, with 8 bases between the two germline ends. The CDR3 DNA reads as TGCGCCAGCAGCTTGGGGGCGGAGAATGAAAAACTGTTTTTT. Its protein product is CASSLGAENEKLFF.

This clone was recorded only once. Other DNA variants within this sample encode the same CDR3. The V call is TRBV29-1, the J call TRBJ2-3, with a weak D call TRBD2 (5 bases). Per the germline V gene, CDR1 is SQVTM and CDR2 is ANQGSEA. V was pared by 5 bases and J by 0 bases, with 9 bases between. This CDR3 spans 13 amino acids. For the CDR3, the DNA is TGCAGCGTTCGAGGGCGGAGCACAGATACGCAGTATTTT. This codes for CSVRGRSTDTQYF.

V gene TRBV29-1 combines with J gene TRBJ2-7, with D maybe TRBD2 (5 bases). The CDR3 is 13 residues long. V lost 3 bases and J lost 5, with 14 bases in between. CDR1 SQVTM and CDR2 ANQGSEA come from the germline V gene. CDR3 protein: CSVDRLAEHEQYF. The CDR3 bases are TGCAGCGTTGATAGGCTAGCTGAACACGAGCAGTACTTC.

The gene calls are TRBV28 and TRBJ2-1; no reliable D call. V was cut by 1 base and J by 10 bases, with 5 bases left in between. The CDR3 contains 11 residues. The V gene's germline CDR1 is MDHEN and CDR2 SYDVKM. CDR3 sequence (DNA): TGTGCCAGCAGTTTATACCGGGAGCAGTTCTTC. Translating it yields CASSLYREQFF.

This clone was detected only once. The J gene is TRBJ2-2, the V gene TRBV11-2, with 8 positions matching TRBD1. J was trimmed by 6 bases and V by 6 bases; bases with no gene match: 9. The CDR3 sequence is 15 residues long. The germline V gene encodes CDR1 SGHAT and CDR2 FQNNGV. This CDR3 is CASRRGQGGSGELFF. In DNA form, the CDR3 reads TGTGCCAGCAGACGAGGACAGGGAGGCTCCGGGGAGCTGTTTTTT.

This clone showed up just once. The chain links TRBV5-1 to TRBJ2-7, with 10 bases lining up with TRBD1. V was clipped by 1 base and J by 2 bases; unmatched bases: 6. Germline V gene data show CDR1 as SGHRS and CDR2 as YFSETQ. This CDR3 contains 16 residues. CDR3 in amino acids: CASSLIGQGVTYEQYF. CDR3 DNA sequence: TGCGCCAGCAGCTTGATTGGACAGGGGGTAACCTACGAGCAGTACTTC.